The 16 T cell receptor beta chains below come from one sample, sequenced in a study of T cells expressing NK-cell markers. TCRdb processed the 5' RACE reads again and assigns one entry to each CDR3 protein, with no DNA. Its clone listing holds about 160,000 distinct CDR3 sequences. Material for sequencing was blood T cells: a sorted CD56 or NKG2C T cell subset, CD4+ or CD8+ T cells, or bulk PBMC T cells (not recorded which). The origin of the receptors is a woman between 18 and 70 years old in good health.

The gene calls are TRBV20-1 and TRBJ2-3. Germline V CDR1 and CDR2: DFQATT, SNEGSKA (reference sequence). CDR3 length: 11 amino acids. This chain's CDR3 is CSAPASDTQYF.

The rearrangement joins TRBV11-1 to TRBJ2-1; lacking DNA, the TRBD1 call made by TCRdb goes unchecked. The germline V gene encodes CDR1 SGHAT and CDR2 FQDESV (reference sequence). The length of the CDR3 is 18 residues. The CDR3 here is CASSLGGLGGPTYNEQFF.

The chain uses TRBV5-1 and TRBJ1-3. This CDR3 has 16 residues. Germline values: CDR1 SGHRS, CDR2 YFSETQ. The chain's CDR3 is CASSFNDGGSGNTIYF.

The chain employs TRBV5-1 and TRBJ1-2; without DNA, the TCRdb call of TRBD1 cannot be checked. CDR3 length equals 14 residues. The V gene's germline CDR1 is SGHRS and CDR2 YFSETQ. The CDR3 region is CASSDRVPTYGYTF.

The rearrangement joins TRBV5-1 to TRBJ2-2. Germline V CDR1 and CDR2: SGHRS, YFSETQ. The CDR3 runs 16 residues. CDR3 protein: CASSEFGSGDTGELFF.

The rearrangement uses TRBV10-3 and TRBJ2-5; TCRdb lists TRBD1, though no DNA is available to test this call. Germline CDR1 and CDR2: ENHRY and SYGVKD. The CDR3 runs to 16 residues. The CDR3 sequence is CAISETGGGRGETQYF.

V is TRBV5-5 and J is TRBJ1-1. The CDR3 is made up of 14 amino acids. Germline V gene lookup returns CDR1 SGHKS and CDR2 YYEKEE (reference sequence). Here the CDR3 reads CASSLGSGGREAFF.

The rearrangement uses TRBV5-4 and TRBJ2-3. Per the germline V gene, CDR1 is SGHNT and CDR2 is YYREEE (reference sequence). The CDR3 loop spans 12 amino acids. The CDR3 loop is CASSLFLDTQYF.

CDR3 loop: CASSPLRQGDEQYF. J is TRBJ2-7 and V is TRBV9; the D call from TCRdb, TRBD1, cannot be confirmed without DNA. Germline CDR1 and CDR2: SGDLS and YYNGEE. The CDR3 is 14 amino acids.

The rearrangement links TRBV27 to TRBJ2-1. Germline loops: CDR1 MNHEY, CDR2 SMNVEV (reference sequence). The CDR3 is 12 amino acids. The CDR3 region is CASFAWGSEQFF.

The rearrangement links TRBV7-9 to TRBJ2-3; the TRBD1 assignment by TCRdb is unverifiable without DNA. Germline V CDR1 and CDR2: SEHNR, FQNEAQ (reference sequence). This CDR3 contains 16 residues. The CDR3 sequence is CASSSPRSGGPDTQYF.

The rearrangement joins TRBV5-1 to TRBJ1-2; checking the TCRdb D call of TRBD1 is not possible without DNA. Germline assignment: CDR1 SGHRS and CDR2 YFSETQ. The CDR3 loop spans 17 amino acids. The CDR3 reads CASSSGQGSAVPYGYTF.

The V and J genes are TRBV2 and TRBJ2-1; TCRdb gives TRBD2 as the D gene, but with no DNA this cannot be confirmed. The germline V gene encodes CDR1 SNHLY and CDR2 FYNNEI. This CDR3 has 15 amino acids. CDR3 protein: CASSALAGDYNEQFF. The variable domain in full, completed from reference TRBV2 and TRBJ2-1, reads EPEVTQTPSHQVTQMGQEVILRCVPISNHLYFYWYRQILGQKVEFLVSFYNNEISEKSEIFDDQFSVERPDGSNFTLKIRSTKLEDSAMYFCASSALAGDYNEQFFGPGTRLTVL.

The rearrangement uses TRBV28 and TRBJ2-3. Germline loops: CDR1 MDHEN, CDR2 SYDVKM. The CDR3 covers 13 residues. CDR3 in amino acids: CASSFLVTDTQYF.

This chain's CDR3 is CAWSAAASRNEQFF. J is TRBJ2-1 and V is TRBV30; the TCRdb call, TRBD2, lacks DNA for checking. CDR3 length: 14 residues. Germline V gives CDR1 GTSNPN, CDR2 SVGIG (reference sequence).

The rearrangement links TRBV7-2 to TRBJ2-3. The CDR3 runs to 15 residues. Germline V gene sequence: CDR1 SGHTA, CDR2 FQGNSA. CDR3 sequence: CASSLGGQRTDTQYF.